This T cell receptor beta chain was sequenced during a study of cytomegalovirus exposure and HLA in healthy donors. This clone was counted a single time. Its antigen is as yet unknown. Because the CDR3's place on the DNA is in doubt, the DNA is left out and the CDR3 is given as listed by TCRdb. PCR involved 60 Vbeta and 13 Jbeta primers. The table came from immunoSEQ multiplex PCR; TCRdb's copy has only in-frame clones and leaves some out. Of about 90,000 clones listed, more than 60% were seen once; the top ten hold roughly 2%. Broader study findings: Sequencing depth roughly uniform across donors was assumed in presence/absence analyses. V- and J-gene trimming of TCR beta was linked (in a later analysis) to a missense DCLRE1C variant. Excluded: some indistinguishable V segments such as TRBV6-2 and TRBV6-3.

The CDR3 adds up to 13 amino acids, both ends counted. Looked up from germline, CDR1 is SGHAT and CDR2 is FQNNGV. This TCR came from a boy between 10 and 17 years old in good health and CMV-seronegative. The chain couples TRBV11-2 to TRBJ2-3; the table's D call TRBD1 went unverified against the DNA. Sequencing was performed on PBMCs. CDR3 protein: CASSLVGTGSAYF.